What follows describes a single T cell receptor beta chain. Its antigen is not identified. Germline values: CDR1 LGHDT, CDR2 YNNKEL (reference sequence). Trimming pared 5 bases from V and 2 bases from J, leaving 18 bases between. The CDR3 extends over 16 amino acids. One entry per CDR3 protein results from TCRdb running MiXCR on the 5' RACE reads. The sample lists around 370,000 distinct CDR3 sequences, roughly 9% occurring once. The data originate from a study of identical twins. Study-level findings and limits: Cross-sectional statistics, not tracking of the same donors, supported the conclusions.

The chain joins TRBV3-1 to TRBJ2-5; D is perhaps TRBD1 (6 bases). The sample comprised naive T cells sorted from blood. The clonotype originates from a woman aged 45-60 years in good health. The CDR3: CASSDASWTVQETQYF. Written as DNA, the CDR3 is TGTGCCAGCAGCGACGCTTCTTGGACAGTGCAAGAGACCCAGTACTTC.